Reported below is one T cell receptor beta chain. As yet, its antigen is unknown. This sample was included in a study of CD8 T cells in ankylosing spondylitis. General study findings and limits: Significant enrichment of disease-linked clones was reportedly seen in matched ankylosing spondylitis synovial fluid. Apparently characteristic of ankylosing spondylitis blood was a TCR beta motif (roughly eight highly homologous variants). CD8+ by phenotype, disease-linked clones were relatively rare in peripheral blood.

One entry per CDR3 protein results from TCRdb running MiXCR on the 5' RACE reads. The sample has about 130,000 distinct CDR3 sequences, approximately 9.9% seen once. The germline gives CDR1 DFQATT, CDR2 SNEGSKA (reference sequence). This CDR3 has 17 amino acids. The ends lost 6 bases at V and 4 bases at J; junction bases unmatched: 13. V and J are TRBV20-1 and TRBJ2-5, with 14 bases identical to TRBD2. Sequenced input: blood, either unsorted or a sorted T cell fraction (not recorded which). The receptor was derived from a male donor with ankylosing spondylitis or in good health (not recorded which). The CDR3 bases are TGCAGTGCCAAGGGGACTAGCGGGAGAATGGTAGGAGAGACCCAGTACTTC. Translated, it gives CSAKGTSGRMVGETQYF.